The 10 T cell receptor beta chains below were found in one sample sequenced in a study of blood T cell repertoires in COVID-19. Data came from immunoSEQ multiplex PCR; TCRdb stores just in-frame clones and leaves some out. The table lists 250,000 or so clones, around 87% of them singletons, with approximately 1.5% in the top ten. Sequenced: peripheral blood. The receptor set was obtained from a woman in her 40s who had recovered from COVID-19.

The chain uses TRBV7-9 and TRBJ2-5, with a possible D match to TRBD1 (6 bases). Trimming pared 5 bases from V and 1 base from J, leaving 17 bases between. This CDR3 region has 16 residues. The germline gives CDR1 SEHNR, CDR2 FQNEAQ (reference sequence). CDR3 in DNA: TGTGCCAGCAGCCGGGACACGAAAGGGGTCCAAGAGACCCAGTACTTC. It yields the protein CASSRDTKGVQETQYF.

This chain uses TRBV10-3 with TRBJ2-2; the D is unclear. CDR3 length: 17 residues. Between the trimmed V and J ends, which lost 0 bases and 1 base, there was a span of 12 bases. Per the germline V gene, CDR1 is ENHRY and CDR2 is SYGVKD. This chain's CDR3 is CAISESLRDMNTGELFF. CDR3 in DNA: TGTGCCATCAGTGAGTCGCTTCGTGACATGAACACCGGGGAGCTGTTTTTT.

This clone was counted a single time. The chain uses TRBV5-1 and TRBJ2-2, with D perhaps TRBD2 (6 bases). Between the trimmed V and J ends, which lost 4 bases and 7 bases, there was a span of 14 bases. Looked up from germline, CDR1 is SGHRS and CDR2 is YFSETQ. The CDR3 runs 14 residues. The CDR3 nucleotides read TGCGCCAGCAGCCAGGAGGGCGGAGTCGGGGAGCTGTTTTTT. Protein sequence: CASSQEGGVGELFF.

The chain couples TRBV18 to TRBJ2-1, with D perhaps matching TRBD1 (6 bases). This CDR3 spans 13 amino acids. Trimming stripped 3 bases from V and 7 bases from J, with 10 bases between. The V gene's germline CDR1 is KGHSH and CDR2 LQKENI. Here the CDR3 DNA reads TGTGCCAGCTCACCGACGAGGGGGAATGAGCAGTTCTTC. Translating gives CASSPTRGNEQFF.

The chain links TRBV9 to TRBJ1-2, with 9 bases aligning to TRBD1. Germline V gene lookup returns CDR1 SGDLS and CDR2 YYNGEE. Losses at the gene ends were 4 bases for V and 5 bases for J; bases not matched to a gene: 6. There are 14 residues in the CDR3. In nucleotides, the CDR3 is TGTGCCAGCAGCCCGAGGGGACAGGGATATGGCTACACCTTC. It yields the protein CASSPRGQGYGYTF. Using reference TRBV9 and TRBJ1-2 for the parts outside the CDR3, the full variable domain is DSGVTQTPKHLITATGQRVTLRCSPRSGDLSVYWYQQSLDQGLQFLIQYYNGEERAKGNILERFSAQQFPDLHSELNLSSLELGDSALYFCASSPRGQGYGYTFGSGTRLTVV.

This rearrangement joins TRBV6-4 to TRBJ2-3, with D possibly matching TRBD2 (5 bases). V was trimmed by 6 bases and J by 0 bases, leaving 13 bases between them. CDR3 length: 15 residues. Germline V CDR1 and CDR2: MRHNA, SNTAGT. The CDR3 protein is CASSRTGISTDTQYF. CDR3 in DNA: TGTGCCAGCAGCAGGACTGGAATTAGCACAGATACGCAGTATTTT.

This clone was counted only a few times. The chain combines TRBV30 with TRBJ2-6; 10 bases agree with TRBD2. Germline-derived CDR1 and CDR2 are GTSNPN and SVGIG (reference sequence). CDR3 size: 19 residues. V dropped 2 bases and J dropped 0; count of bases not matched to a gene: 10. The CDR3 loop reads CAWSLKGLAANSGANVLTF. In DNA, the CDR3 is TGTGCCTGGAGTTTAAAAGGACTAGCGGCTAACTCTGGGGCCAACGTCCTGACTTTC.

The rearrangement links TRBV7-9 to TRBJ1-3, with 7 bases aligning to TRBD1. Germline V lookup: CDR1 SEHNR, CDR2 FQNEAQ (reference sequence). The CDR3 is 14 residues long. V was pared by 8 bases and J by 4 bases, with 8 bases of the junction left unmatched. This CDR3 reads CASFRQGYGNTIYF. The CDR3, as DNA: TGTGCCAGCTTCAGACAGGGATACGGAAACACCATATATTTT.

The chain recombines TRBV6-6 with TRBJ1-5; D gene unclear. Per the germline V gene, CDR1 is MNHNY and CDR2 is SVGAGI (reference sequence). The ends were cut back, 6 bases at V and 0 bases at J, with 6 bases in the middle. The CDR3 runs 13 residues. The CDR3 bases are TGTGCCAGCAGCAGAGGTAGCAATCAGCCCCAGCATTTT. Its translation: CASSRGSNQPQHF.

This chain links TRBV11-2 with TRBJ1-6; TRBD1 matches 9 bases. Germline V lookup: CDR1 SGHAT, CDR2 FQNNGV. This CDR3 spans 16 amino acids. V gave up 1 base and J gave up 5 bases; unmatched junction bases: 3. The CDR3: CASSLVGTGHNSPLHF. The DNA for the CDR3 is TGTGCCAGCAGCTTAGTAGGGACAGGGCATAATTCACCCCTCCACTTT. The full variable domain, with the rest looked up from reference TRBV11-2 and TRBJ1-6, is EAGVAQSPRYKIIEKRQSVAFWCNPISGHATLYWYQQILGQGPKLLIQFQNNGVVDDSQLPKDRFSAERLKGVDSTLKIQPAKLEDSAVYLCASSLVGTGHNSPLHFGNGTRLTVT.